Listed below are T cell receptor beta chains from one sample, sequenced in a study of cytomegalovirus exposure and HLA in healthy donors. TCRdb's table, derived via immunoSEQ multiplex PCR, lists solely in-frame clones and lacks some. The data contain about 130,000 clones, 74% of them singletons. Sequencing was performed on PBMCs. These TCRs come from a man between 40 and 49 years old in good health and CMV-seropositive. The conserved cysteine and the conserved F or W are not part of the CDR3 here. D genes are given only for firm matches.

V	J	D	CDR3
TRBV11-2	TRBJ2-3	TRBD1	ASSLGGTGSTDTQY
TRBV6-6	TRBJ1-6	NA	ASAGGGSPLH
TRBV2	TRBJ2-5	TRBD2	ATQRAGVIQETQY
TRBV6-5	TRBJ1-1	NA	ASSYKSAAEAF
TRBV18	TRBJ1-2	NA	ASSSVGATNYGYT
TRBV2	TRBJ2-2	NA	ASSVFGELF
TRBV9	TRBJ2-3	TRBD1	ASSVDRGRGADTQY
TRBV5-1	TRBJ1-2	TRBD1	ASRTWTGDFYGYT
TRBV6-1	NA	TRBD1	ASREGTGVITYEQY
TRBV28	TRBJ1-1	NA	ASSLGGLGGNTEAF
TRBV19	TRBJ2-1	NA	ASSITGSSYNEQF
TRBV6-5	TRBJ1-2	TRBD1	ASSGRPGGIYGYT
TRBV9	TRBJ2-1	TRBD2	ASSVGDSGRRDEQF
TRBV2	TRBJ1-1	NA	ASSGGTLNTEAF
TRBV28	TRBJ1-2	TRBD1	ASSLDRGIGYT
TRBV11-2	TRBJ2-2	NA	ASSLARQAGELF
TRBV10-3	TRBJ2-3	NA	AALAGYTQY
TRBV6-1	TRBJ1-2	NA	ASSDPRRLANYGYT
TRBV4-1	TRBJ2-7	TRBD2	ASSQSQTESGSSYEQY
TRBV2	TRBJ2-7	TRBD2	ASSDAIAGGDSYEQY
TRBV19	TRBJ2-5	NA	ASSIDLEGRETQY
TRBV10-3	TRBJ1-1	TRBD1	AIRSSGGAGITEAF
TRBV28	TRBJ1-1	NA	ASSLPVNTEAF
TRBV18	TRBJ2-5	TRBD1	ASSPGTVETQY
TRBV6-7	TRBJ1-6	NA	ASSLTNPRPGRNSPLH
TRBV5-1	TRBJ2-7	TRBD1	ASTRTGDSYEQY
TRBV28	TRBJ1-3	NA	ASRDWRTSGNTIY
TRBV10-3	TRBJ2-1	TRBD1	AISQTRGQGTGEQF
TRBV5-8	TRBJ1-6	NA	ASSWERGSYNSPLH
TRBV18	TRBJ2-5	NA	ASSPEETQY
TRBV18	TRBJ2-7	NA	ASSRRGLFYEQY
TRBV9	TRBJ1-4	NA	ASSVDSRVYQSNEKLF
TRBV19	TRBJ1-6	NA	ASSIGGGNSPLH
TRBV27	TRBJ1-5	TRBD1	ASSLSWDSHNQPQH
TRBV7-9	TRBJ2-5	NA	ASSLAEGVLETQY
TRBV9	TRBJ1-1	NA	ASSVGANRVAF
TRBV5-5	TRBJ2-3	NA	ASSFGRGADTQY
TRBV19	NA	NA	ASSRFSGALYEQY
TRBV2	TRBJ2-1	TRBD2	AGTRGSAGENEQF
TRBV21-1	TRBJ2-7	NA	ASSRYLFSYEQY
TRBV5-1	TRBJ2-2	TRBD2	ASMDLAGGHTGELF
TRBV27	TRBJ2-7	NA	ASSQRLPYEQY
TRBV29-1	TRBJ1-1	NA	SVGQIIHSNTEAF
TRBV25-1	TRBJ1-2	TRBD1	ASSEWRDRGYGYT
TRBV30	TRBJ1-1	NA	AWSVGGGMNTEAF
TRBV11-2	TRBJ2-3	NA	ASSTIGGVVRDTQY
TRBV18	TRBJ2-4	TRBD1	ASSPPSGTGSKNIQY
TRBV5-1	TRBJ2-1	TRBD1	ASSSTGDMSYNEQF
TRBV6-1	TRBJ1-2	NA	ASSESGLDYGYT
TRBV2	TRBJ2-3	NA	ASSYREITDTQY
TRBV10-3	TRBJ1-3	TRBD1	AIQGNSGNTIY
TRBV5-1	TRBJ1-5	NA	ASSAIPGGAGQPQH